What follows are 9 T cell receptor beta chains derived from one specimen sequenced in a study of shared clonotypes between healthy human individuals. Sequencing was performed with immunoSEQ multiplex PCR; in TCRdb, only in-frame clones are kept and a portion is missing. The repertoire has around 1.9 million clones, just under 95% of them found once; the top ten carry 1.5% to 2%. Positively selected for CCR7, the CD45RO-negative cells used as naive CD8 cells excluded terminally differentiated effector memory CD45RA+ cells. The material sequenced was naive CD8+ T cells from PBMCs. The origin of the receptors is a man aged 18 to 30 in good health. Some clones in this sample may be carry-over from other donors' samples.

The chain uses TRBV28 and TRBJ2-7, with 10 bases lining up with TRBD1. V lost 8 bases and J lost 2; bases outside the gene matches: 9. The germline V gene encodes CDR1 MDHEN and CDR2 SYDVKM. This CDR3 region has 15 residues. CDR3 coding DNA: TGTGCCAGCGGCACCCCTGGACAGGGGGCCTACGAGCAGTACTTC. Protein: CASGTPGQGAYEQYF.

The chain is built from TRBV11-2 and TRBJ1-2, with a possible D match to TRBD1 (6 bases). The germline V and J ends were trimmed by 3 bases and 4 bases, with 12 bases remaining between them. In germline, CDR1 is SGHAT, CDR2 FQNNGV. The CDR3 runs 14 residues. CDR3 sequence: CASSFGGPAYGYTF. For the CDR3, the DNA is TGTGCCAGCAGCTTCGGGGGGCCTGCCTATGGCTACACCTTC.

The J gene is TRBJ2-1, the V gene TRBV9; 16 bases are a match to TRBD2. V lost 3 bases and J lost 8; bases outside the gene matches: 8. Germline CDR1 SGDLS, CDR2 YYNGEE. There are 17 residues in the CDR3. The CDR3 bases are TGTGCCAGCAGCGAGGGACTAGCGGGAGGGATGGACGATGAGCAGTTCTTC. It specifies CASSEGLAGGMDDEQFF.

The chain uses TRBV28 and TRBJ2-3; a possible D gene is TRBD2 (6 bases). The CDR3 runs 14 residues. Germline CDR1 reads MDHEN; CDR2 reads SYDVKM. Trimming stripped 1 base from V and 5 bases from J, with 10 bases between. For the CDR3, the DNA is TGTGCCAGCAGTTTATCTAGCGCAATAGATACGCAGTATTTT. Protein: CASSLSSAIDTQYF. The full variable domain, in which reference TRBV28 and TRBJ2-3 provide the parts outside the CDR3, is DVKVTQSSRYLVKRTGEKVFLECVQDMDHENMFWYRQDPGLGLRLIYFSYDVKMKEKGDIPEGYSVSREKKERFSLILESASTNQTSMYLCASSLSSAIDTQYFGPGTRLTVL.

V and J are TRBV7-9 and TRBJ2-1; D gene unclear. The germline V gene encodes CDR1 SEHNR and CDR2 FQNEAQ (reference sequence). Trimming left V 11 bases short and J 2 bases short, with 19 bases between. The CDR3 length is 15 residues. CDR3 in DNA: TGTGCCTGTTATAAAGGTGGGTCCGCCTACAATGAGCAGTTCTTC. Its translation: CACYKGGSAYNEQFF.

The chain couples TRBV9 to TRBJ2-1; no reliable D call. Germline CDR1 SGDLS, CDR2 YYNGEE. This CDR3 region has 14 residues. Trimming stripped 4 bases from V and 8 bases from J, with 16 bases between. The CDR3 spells CASSSSSPSDEQFF. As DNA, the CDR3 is TGTGCCAGCAGCTCCTCTAGTCCGTCGGATGAGCAGTTCTTC.

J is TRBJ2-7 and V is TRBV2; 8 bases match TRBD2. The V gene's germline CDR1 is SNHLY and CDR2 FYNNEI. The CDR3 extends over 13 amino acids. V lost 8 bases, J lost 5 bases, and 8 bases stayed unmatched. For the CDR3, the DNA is TGTGCCAGCGAGCGACTAGCGCGGAACGAGCAGTACTTC. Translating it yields CASERLARNEQYF.

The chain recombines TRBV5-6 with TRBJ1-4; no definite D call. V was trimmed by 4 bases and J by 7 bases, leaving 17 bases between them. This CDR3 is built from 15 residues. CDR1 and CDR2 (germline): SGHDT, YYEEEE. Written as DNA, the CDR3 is TGTGCCAGCAGCCATGCAAATCTAGGGTTTGAAAAACTGTTTTTT. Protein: CASSHANLGFEKLFF.

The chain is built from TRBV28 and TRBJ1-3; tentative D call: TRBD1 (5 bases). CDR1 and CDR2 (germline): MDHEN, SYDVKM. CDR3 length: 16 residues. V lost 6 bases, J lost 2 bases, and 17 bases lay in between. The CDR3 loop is CASRKPFRETGNTIYF. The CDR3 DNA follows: TGTGCCAGCAGAAAGCCGTTCAGGGAGACTGGAAACACCATATATTTT.